A single sample is the source of the 17 T cell receptor beta chains below, sequenced in a study of blood T cell repertoires in COVID-19. The assay was immunoSEQ multiplex PCR, and TCRdb's table has in-frame clones only and misses some. The table includes tens of thousands of clones, around 90% detected once. The sample consisted of peripheral blood. The receptor source for this set is a man in his forties or fifties with acute or convalescent COVID-19.

This sequence joins TRBV7-8 and TRBJ2-3, with 8 bases that match TRBD2. Trimming took 3 bases from V and 1 from J; bases not matched to a gene: 18. CDR1 and CDR2 (germline): SGHVS, FQNEAQ. The CDR3 is 20 residues long. The chain's CDR3 is CASSFPPRDGAGGRTDTQYF. In DNA form, the CDR3 reads TGTGCCAGCAGCTTTCCTCCTCGGGATGGCGCGGGAGGACGCACAGATACGCAGTATTTT.

This rearrangement joins TRBV9 to TRBJ2-3, with 13 bases aligning to TRBD2. The V gene's germline CDR1 is SGDLS and CDR2 YYNGEE. After removal of 3 bases from V and 3 bases from J, the junction contained 4 bases not matched to a gene. The CDR3 runs 16 residues. The CDR3: CASSGTSGRGTDTQYF. The DNA of the CDR3 is TGTGCCAGCAGCGGGACTAGCGGGAGAGGGACAGATACGCAGTATTTT.

V gene TRBV6-5 combines with J gene TRBJ2-1; tentatively, D is TRBD2 (5 bases). Germline CDR1 reads MNHEY; CDR2 reads SVGAGI. The CDR3 is made up of 15 amino acids. Trimming took 5 bases from V and 0 from J, leaving 11 bases between them. CDR3 sequence reads: CASSTGESSYNEQFF. The CDR3 DNA sequence: TGTGCCAGCAGTACCGGGGAGAGCTCCTACAATGAGCAGTTCTTC.

This clone occurred once. This sequence joins TRBV4-1 and TRBJ2-1; 11 nucleotides align to TRBD2. The CDR3 is made up of 16 amino acids. With V trimmed by 2 bases and J by 8 bases, 8 bases remained unmatched. Per the germline V gene, CDR1 is MGHRA and CDR2 is YSYEKL. Written as DNA, the CDR3 is TGCGCCAGCAGCCAATCCGTAGCGGGAGGGCGCGATGAGCAGTTCTTC. Protein: CASSQSVAGGRDEQFF.

CDR3 sequence reads: CASSWTSVETQYF. CDR3 DNA: TGCGCCAGCAGCTGGACTAGCGTGGAGACCCAGTACTTC. J is TRBJ2-5 and V is TRBV5-1, with TRBD2 identical over 9 bases. The ends lost 3 bases at V and 5 bases at J; junction bases unmatched: 2. This CDR3 comprises 13 residues. From germline, CDR1 is SGHRS and CDR2 YFSETQ.

The rearrangement links TRBV6-5 to TRBJ2-3; 8 nucleotides line up with TRBD2. The CDR3 is 14 residues long. With 6 bases clipped from V and 5 bases from J, the junction kept 7 bases outside the gene matches. Germline CDR1 reads MNHEY; CDR2 reads SVGAGI. CDR3 sequence (DNA): TGTGCCAGCAGGACAGCGGGAGTCGGAGATACGCAGTATTTT. It specifies CASRTAGVGDTQYF.

The V and J genes are TRBV6-1 and TRBJ2-1, with 16 nucleotides matching TRBD2. The V and J ends lost 2 bases and 10 bases, in that order; junction bases with no gene match: 11. The CDR3 spans 18 residues. Germline CDR1 reads MNHNS; CDR2 reads SASEGT. The CDR3 reads CASSERGMGLAGGREQFF. The CDR3 region has the DNA TGTGCCAGCAGTGAACGGGGGATGGGACTAGCGGGAGGGAGGGAGCAGTTCTTC.

CDR3 DNA sequence: TGTGCCAGCAGCTTAAAGGCATGGGGAGATGGCTACACCTTC. Its translation is CASSLKAWGDGYTF. V gene TRBV7-8 combines with J gene TRBJ1-2, with D unclear. The germline V gene encodes CDR1 SGHVS and CDR2 FQNEAQ. Trimming shortened V by 2 bases and J by 6 bases, and 13 bases separated the two germline ends. The CDR3 has 14 residues. Full variable domain (rest looked up from reference TRBV7-8 and TRBJ1-2): GAGVSQSPRYKVAKRGQDVALRCDPISGHVSLFWYQQALGQGPEFLTYFQNEAQLDKSGLPSDRFFAERPEGSVSTLKIQRTQQEDSAVYLCASSLKAWGDGYTFGSGTRLTVV.

In its sample, this clone was seen a few times. The rearrangement uses TRBV2 and TRBJ2-2; D possibly corresponds to TRBD2 (5 bases). V lost 8 bases, J lost 7 bases, and 14 bases lay in between. CDR1 is SNHLY, CDR2 FYNNEI, per germline. The CDR3 runs to 13 residues. CDR3 DNA: TGTGCCAGCTCGACTAATCGTGACGGGGAGCTGTTTTTT. It is translated as CASSTNRDGELFF.

The chain links TRBV7-9 to TRBJ2-7; D is possibly TRBD1 (6 bases). The CDR3 covers 15 residues. CDR1 is SEHNR and CDR2 is FQNEAQ in the germline V gene (reference sequence). V was trimmed by 3 bases and J by 3 bases, leaving 15 bases between them. CDR3 loop: CASSFGARGNYEQYF. The CDR3 DNA reads TGTGCCAGCAGCTTTGGCGCCAGGGGAAACTACGAGCAGTACTTC.

This clone was picked up one time. The rearrangement links TRBV6-5 to TRBJ2-5; TRBD1 might be the D (5 bases). V shed 0 bases and J shed 4 bases, with 15 bases lying between them. CDR3 length: 16 residues. Germline assignment: CDR1 MNHEY and CDR2 SVGAGI. The CDR3 loop reads CASSYSAGKRPETQYF. CDR3 nucleotide sequence: TGTGCCAGCAGTTACTCTGCAGGGAAGCGTCCAGAGACCCAGTACTTC.

The CDR3 DNA sequence: TGTGCCAGCAGCCGGACAGCTTCCTCTGGAAACACCATATATTTT. Amino acid sequence: CASSRTASSGNTIYF. The J gene is TRBJ1-3, the V gene TRBV6-4; maybe TRBD1 (6 bases). Trimming took 6 bases from V and 0 from J, leaving 12 bases between them. Germline V gene sequence: CDR1 MRHNA, CDR2 SNTAGT. The CDR3 sequence is 15 residues long.

V and J are TRBV19 and TRBJ1-4; D may be TRBD1 (6 bases). This CDR3 has 13 residues. Per germline, CDR1 LNHDA and CDR2 SQIVND (reference sequence). Between the trimmed V and J ends, which lost 3 bases and 8 bases, there was a span of 10 bases. The CDR3 sequence is CASSMNRAEKLFF. The CDR3 region has the DNA TGTGCCAGTAGTATGAACAGGGCGGAAAAACTGTTTTTT.

This clone was seen a few times. The gene calls are TRBV29-1 and TRBJ2-7, with 9 bases identical to TRBD1. V shed 2 bases and J 5 bases; nucleotides not matched to a gene: 4. The CDR3 is made up of 13 amino acids. In germline, CDR1 is SQVTM, CDR2 ANQGSEA. The CDR3 is CSVEPGTGNEQYF. CDR3 bases: TGCAGCGTTGAACCCGGGACAGGGAACGAGCAGTACTTC.

The chain employs TRBV5-6 and TRBJ1-4, with D possibly matching TRBD1 (5 bases). CDR1 and CDR2 (germline): SGHDT, YYEEEE. V lost 0 bases, J lost 7 bases, and 13 bases lay in between. The CDR3 covers 15 residues. The CDR3 reads CASSLGTGGGEKLFF. The DNA for the CDR3 is TGTGCCAGCAGCTTGGGGACCGGGGGAGGTGAAAAACTGTTTTTT.

The chain links TRBV18 to TRBJ1-4; tentatively, D is TRBD1 (6 bases). The germline V gene has CDR1 KGHSH and CDR2 LQKENI. Deletions cut 2 bases from V and 2 bases from J, with 18 bases between. The CDR3 is made up of 18 amino acids. The CDR3 sequence is CASSPLSQGFSTNEKLFF. The CDR3 bases are TGTGCCAGCTCACCATTGTCTCAGGGGTTCTCGACTAATGAAAAACTGTTTTTT.

The chain has TRBV30 and TRBJ1-1; 7 bases are a match to TRBD1. The CDR3 spans 14 residues. In germline, CDR1 is GTSNPN, CDR2 SVGIG (reference sequence). J gave up 3 bases and V 5 bases, and 9 bases lay outside the gene matches. This chain's CDR3 is CAWDRELGDTEAFF. The CDR3 nucleotides read TGTGCCTGGGACAGGGAGCTGGGGGACACTGAAGCTTTCTTT.